This passage covers 32 T cell receptor beta chains from one sample sequenced in a study of brain T cells in children with intractable seizures. Clones were read by immunoSEQ multiplex PCR, and TCRdb kept only the in-frame ones, dropping some. Of some 41,000 clones in the sample, approximately 90% were seen once. The source was peripheral blood, collected at surgery. These receptors came from a girl aged 2-10 years with tuberous sclerosis and intractable seizures.

V gene TRBV11-2 combines with J gene TRBJ2-3; 9 bases line up with TRBD2. V lost 2 bases and J lost 2; bases outside the gene matches: 2. CDR3 length: 15 residues. Germline loops: CDR1 SGHAT, CDR2 FQNNGV. The CDR3 DNA is TGTGCCAGCAGCTTAAGCGGGGGGTACACAGATACGCAGTATTTT. Its protein product is CASSLSGGYTDTQYF.

This clone was counted between two and nine times. The genes are TRBV3-1 (or the pseudogene TRBV3-2) and TRBJ1-5; D gene ambiguous. CDR1 is LGHDT and CDR2 is YNNKEL in the germline V gene (reference sequence). The CDR3 is 15 amino acids. Trimming removed 4 bases from V and 0 bases from J, with 10 bases in between. CDR3 sequence: CASSLSGNSNQPQHF. For the CDR3, the DNA is TGTGCCAGCAGCCTGTCCGGTAATAGCAATCAGCCCCAGCATTTT.

The chain joins TRBV5-1 to TRBJ1-3; no clear D. With 0 bases removed from V and 0 bases from J, the gap between germline ends came to 10 bases. Per germline, CDR1 SGHRS and CDR2 YFSETQ. The CDR3 loop spans 16 amino acids. The CDR3 coding sequence is TGCGCCAGCAGCTTGGAGGCGGTAGCCTCTGGAAACACCATATATTTT. It encodes CASSLEAVASGNTIYF.

This chain joins TRBV6-2 or TRBV6-3 and TRBJ1-1; no definite D call. Trimming took 0 bases from V and 0 from J, leaving 11 bases between them. CDR1 is MNHEY, CDR2 SVGEGT, per germline. The CDR3 is 16 amino acids. The chain's CDR3 is CASSYSIISVNTEAFF. Written as DNA, the CDR3 is TGTGCCAGCAGTTACTCGATAATTTCCGTGAACACTGAAGCTTTCTTT.

The genes are TRBV6-5 and TRBJ1-2; D is uncertain. V was shortened by 2 bases and J by 2 bases, with 9 bases between the two germline ends. This CDR3 has 14 amino acids. Germline V CDR1 and CDR2: MNHEY, SVGAGI. CDR3 DNA sequence: TGTGCCAGCAGTTACAAGGGTCCAAACTATGGCTACACCTTC. Translated: CASSYKGPNYGYTF.

This chain connects TRBV30 to TRBJ1-2; D unclear. The CDR3 totals 12 residues. The germline V gene encodes CDR1 GTSNPN and CDR2 SVGIG (reference sequence). V was cut by 4 bases and J by 6 bases, with 12 bases left in between. The chain's CDR3 is CAWMSVPNGYTF. The CDR3 DNA follows: TGTGCCTGGATGTCTGTGCCCAATGGCTACACCTTC.

The chain is built from TRBV6-1 and TRBJ1-2; D gene uncertain. The CDR3 has 12 amino acids. Germline lookup yields CDR1 MNHNS and CDR2 SASEGT. Trimming left V 3 bases short and J 6 bases short, with 8 bases between. The CDR3 coding sequence is TGTGCCAGCAGTGAGAGCACCCATGGCTACACCTTC. It specifies CASSESTHGYTF.

CDR3 nucleotides: TGTGCCAGCAGAGGTATTAACACTGAAGCTTTCTTT. This translates into CASRGINTEAFF. The gene calls are TRBV2 and TRBJ1-1; no clear D gene. Trimming stripped 6 bases from V and 2 bases from J, with 7 bases between. The CDR3 contains 12 residues. Germline V CDR1 and CDR2: SNHLY, FYNNEI.

This clone was counted only a few times. The chain couples TRBV11-2 to TRBJ2-7; 7 positions match TRBD2. After removal of 5 bases from V and 2 bases from J, the junction contained 12 bases not matched to a gene. This CDR3 contains 16 residues. Germline loops: CDR1 SGHAT, CDR2 FQNNGV. CDR3 DNA: TGTGCCAGCAGCCAAATTCTCGAGGGGAGGGCCTACGAGCAGTACTTC. It encodes CASSQILEGRAYEQYF.

This chain uses TRBV2 with TRBJ1-1; D unresolved. This CDR3 contains 13 residues. Germline V lookup: CDR1 SNHLY, CDR2 FYNNEI. Trimming removed 5 bases from V and 0 bases from J, with 7 bases in between. The CDR3 nucleotides are TGTGCCAGCAGTCCCCTTATGAACACTGAAGCTTTCTTT. This sequence encodes CASSPLMNTEAFF.

The chain links TRBV6-5 to TRBJ2-7; TRBD1 or TRBD2 may be the D gene (7 bases each). The CDR3 has 14 amino acids. V dropped 6 bases and J dropped 4 bases, with 16 bases sitting between them. Germline V gene lookup returns CDR1 MNHEY and CDR2 SVGAGI. CDR3 region: CASRRGGQLYEQYV. In DNA form, the CDR3 reads TGTGCCAGCAGGAGGGGGGGACAGCTTTACGAGCAGTACGTC.

The chain carries TRBV9 and TRBJ2-7; the D gene is possibly TRBD2 (6 bases). The CDR3 extends over 15 amino acids. V was clipped by 3 bases and J by 2 bases, with 15 bases between them. The germline V gene has CDR1 SGDLS and CDR2 YYNGEE. The CDR3 nucleotides are TGTGCCAGCAGCGCCGATGGAGGGTCCACCTACGAGCAGTACTTC. Encoded protein: CASSADGGSTYEQYF. The full variable domain, rest sourced from reference TRBV9 and TRBJ2-7, is DSGVTQTPKHLITATGQRVTLRCSPRSGDLSVYWYQQSLDQGLQFLIQYYNGEERAKGNILERFSAQQFPDLHSELNLSSLELGDSALYFCASSADGGSTYEQYFGPGTRLTVT.

This clone was recorded once. The rearrangement joins TRBV24-1 to TRBJ2-7; D possibly corresponds to TRBD1 (6 bases). Germline V gives CDR1 KGHDR, CDR2 SFDVKD. V lost 4 bases and J 4 bases, leaving 7 bases between the germline ends. The CDR3 totals 12 residues. The chain's CDR3 is CATSDTGYEQYF. The CDR3 DNA reads as TGTGCCACCAGTGACACAGGGTACGAGCAGTACTTC.

The chain couples TRBV3-1 (or the pseudogene TRBV3-2) to TRBJ2-2, with a tentative D call TRBD2 (6 bases). There are 16 residues in the CDR3. Germline V gene lookup returns CDR1 LGHDT and CDR2 YNNKEL (reference sequence). V lost 6 bases and J lost 1, with 15 bases in between. The CDR3 sequence: CASRQTGLLNTGELFF. In DNA, the CDR3 is TGTGCCAGCAGGCAAACGGGACTTTTGAACACCGGGGAGCTGTTTTTT.

The chain links TRBV19 to TRBJ1-3; TRBD1 matches at 8 bases. Per germline, CDR1 LNHDA and CDR2 SQIVND (reference sequence). The CDR3 runs to 17 residues. The ends lost 3 bases at V and 0 bases at J; junction bases unmatched: 7. The CDR3 bases are TGTGCCAGTAGTATCTGGACAGGGCAAAGCTCTGGAAACACCATATATTTT. This translates into CASSIWTGQSSGNTIYF.

This rearrangement joins TRBV24-1 to TRBJ2-5; weak D call: TRBD1 (6 bases). The CDR3 loop spans 12 amino acids. V lost 9 bases to trimming and J lost 3 bases, with 10 bases between them. Germline V gives CDR1 KGHDR, CDR2 SFDVKD. CDR3 nucleotide sequence: TGTGCCACCCAGGGGATTAAAGAGACCCAGTACTTC. Translated, it gives CATQGIKETQYF.

This chain uses TRBV6-5 with TRBJ1-4, with TRBD1 matching over 7 bases. CDR3 length: 15 residues. V lost 5 bases and J lost 4; bases outside the gene matches: 7. Germline V gene data show CDR1 as MNHEY and CDR2 as SVGAGI. The chain's CDR3 is CASSPSTGDNEKLFF. The CDR3 DNA sequence: TGTGCCAGCAGTCCCAGTACAGGGGATAATGAAAAACTGTTTTTT.

This rearrangement joins TRBV3-1 (or the pseudogene TRBV3-2) to TRBJ1-1, with 8 positions matching TRBD1. The CDR3 sequence is 18 residues long. V was clipped by 1 base and J by 11 bases; unmatched bases: 21. Germline CDR1 is LGHDT and CDR2 is YNNKEL (reference sequence). The CDR3, as DNA: TGTGCCAGCAGCCAAGTAATCGATCGGACAGGGCGCTCGCGAGGGGCTTTCTTT. Protein product: CASSQVIDRTGRSRGAFF.

The rearrangement joins TRBV29-1 to TRBJ2-1; 10 bases are shared with TRBD1. CDR3 length equals 13 residues. V shed 5 bases and J 6 bases; nucleotides not matched to a gene: 4. Germline assignment: CDR1 SQVTM and CDR2 ANQGSEA. The CDR3 DNA sequence: TGCAGCGTTTTCCGGGACAGGGGCAATGAGCAGTTCTTC. This gives the protein CSVFRDRGNEQFF.

This chain connects TRBV30 to TRBJ1-1, with TRBD1 matching over 7 bases. This CDR3 comprises 13 residues. Trimming took 0 bases from V and 3 from J; bases not matched to a gene: 1. Germline V lookup: CDR1 GTSNPN, CDR2 SVGIG (reference sequence). The CDR3 DNA is TGTGCCTGGAGTGTCCAGGGGGACACTGAAGCTTTCTTT. Amino acids: CAWSVQGDTEAFF. The complete variable domain, with remaining parts taken from reference TRBV30 and TRBJ1-1, reads SQTIHQWPATLVQPVGSPLSLECTVEGTSNPNLYWYRQAAGRGLQLLFYSVGIGQISSEVPQNLSASRPQDRQFILSSKKLLLSDSGFYLCAWSVQGDTEAFFGQGTRLTVV.

The V call is TRBV12-5, the J call TRBJ2-7; 8 bases align to TRBD1. The V gene end was trimmed by 3 bases and the J gene end by 1 base; junction bases not matched to a gene: 8. There are 16 residues in the CDR3. From germline, CDR1 is LGHNT and CDR2 FRNRAP. CDR3 sequence reads: CASGFLMTGASYEQYF. CDR3 in DNA: TGTGCTAGTGGTTTCTTGATGACAGGGGCGTCCTACGAGCAGTACTTC.

The rearrangement uses TRBV20-1 and TRBJ1-5, with D unclear. The CDR3 spans 16 residues. Germline CDR1 reads DFQATT; CDR2 reads SNEGSKA (reference sequence). With 3 bases removed from V and 0 bases from J, the gap between germline ends came to 15 bases. The CDR3 DNA follows: TGCAGTGCTAGTTTTTTGACGGACCATAGCAATCAGCCCCAGCATTTT. Protein product: CSASFLTDHSNQPQHF.

The J gene is TRBJ1-2, the V gene TRBV4-1, with 7 bases lining up with TRBD1. CDR1 and CDR2 (germline): MGHRA, YSYEKL. The CDR3 loop spans 15 amino acids. J lost 7 bases, V lost 3 bases, and 11 bases had no gene match. For the CDR3, the DNA is TGCGCCAGCAGCCATTCCTCGACTACAGGGGTTGGCTACACCTTC. Translated, it gives CASSHSSTTGVGYTF.

The V and J genes are TRBV4-1 and TRBJ1-4; D not certain. Per the germline V gene, CDR1 is MGHRA and CDR2 is YSYEKL. This CDR3 is built from 15 residues. The ends were cut back, 5 bases at V and 3 bases at J, with 13 bases in the middle. The CDR3 here is CASSNKNRPNEKLFF. The CDR3 bases are TGCGCCAGCAGCAATAAGAACAGACCTAATGAAAAACTGTTTTTT.

The genes are TRBV24-1 and TRBJ2-3; D may correspond to TRBD1 or TRBD2 (5 bases each). The CDR3 extends over 15 amino acids. CDR1 is KGHDR and CDR2 is SFDVKD in the germline V gene. Trimming pared 1 base from V and 2 bases from J, leaving 9 bases between. The CDR3 spells CATSDFEGHTDTQYF. CDR3 bases: TGTGCCACCAGTGATTTCGAGGGGCACACAGATACGCAGTATTTT.

This clone was seen a handful of times. This chain connects TRBV4-1 to TRBJ2-7; D ambiguous. Germline CDR1 MGHRA, CDR2 YSYEKL. This CDR3 comprises 15 residues. Trimming took off 0 bases at V and 3 bases at J, with 12 bases between the two ends. The CDR3 loop is CASSQEANNHYEQYV. The DNA of the CDR3 is TGCGCCAGCAGCCAAGAGGCTAACAATCACTACGAGCAGTACGTC.

J is TRBJ2-3 and V is TRBV2, with D unclear. There are 14 residues in the CDR3. Between the trimmed V and J ends, which lost 1 base and 0 bases, there was a span of 5 bases. Germline V gives CDR1 SNHLY, CDR2 FYNNEI. The CDR3 region is CASSEVGSTDTQYF. In DNA, the CDR3 is TGTGCCAGCAGTGAAGTCGGGAGCACAGATACGCAGTATTTT.

The rearrangement links TRBV10-3 to TRBJ2-1; TRBD2 is a possible D gene (5 bases). CDR1 and CDR2 (germline): ENHRY, SYGVKD. Trimming took off 8 bases at V and 2 bases at J, with 13 bases between the two ends. This CDR3 is built from 14 residues. In DNA, the CDR3 is TGTGCCATCGGAGCGGTTACTACCTACAATGAGCAGTTCTTC. Protein product: CAIGAVTTYNEQFF.

The rearrangement uses TRBV4-1 and TRBJ2-3; D is unclear. V was trimmed by 1 base and J by 0 bases, leaving 11 bases between them. This CDR3 comprises 16 residues. Germline V gene data show CDR1 as MGHRA and CDR2 as YSYEKL. Here the CDR3 DNA reads TGCGCCAGCAGCCAAGTCCAGGCGGCTAGCACAGATACGCAGTATTTT. It translates to CASSQVQAASTDTQYF.

This clone was found a few times. The chain couples TRBV11-1 to TRBJ2-7; TRBD1 matches at 7 bases. CDR1 and CDR2 (germline): SGHAT, FQDESV (reference sequence). V shed 6 bases and J 4 bases; nucleotides not matched to a gene: 15. CDR3 length equals 16 residues. The CDR3, as DNA: TGTGCCAGCAGTCCTAAAACGAAACAGGGGATATACGAGCAGTACTTC. As protein: CASSPKTKQGIYEQYF.

The chain uses TRBV29-1 and TRBJ1-2; 7 nucleotides match TRBD1. CDR3 length: 11 residues. Germline V gene data show CDR1 as SQVTM and CDR2 as ANQGSEA. V trimming: 6 bases; J trimming: 7 bases; junction bases outside the gene matches: 5. The CDR3 sequence is CSVQGVGGYTF. The CDR3 region has the DNA TGCAGCGTGCAGGGGGTGGGTGGCTACACCTTC.

The genes are TRBV11-2 and TRBJ2-7; maybe TRBD1 (6 bases). The CDR3 contains 13 residues. V was cut by 4 bases and J by 6 bases, with 13 bases left in between. Looked up from germline, CDR1 is SGHAT and CDR2 is FQNNGV. CDR3 DNA: TGTGCCAGCAGCTATAAAACAGGGTTCGAGCAGTACGTC. The encoded protein is CASSYKTGFEQYV.